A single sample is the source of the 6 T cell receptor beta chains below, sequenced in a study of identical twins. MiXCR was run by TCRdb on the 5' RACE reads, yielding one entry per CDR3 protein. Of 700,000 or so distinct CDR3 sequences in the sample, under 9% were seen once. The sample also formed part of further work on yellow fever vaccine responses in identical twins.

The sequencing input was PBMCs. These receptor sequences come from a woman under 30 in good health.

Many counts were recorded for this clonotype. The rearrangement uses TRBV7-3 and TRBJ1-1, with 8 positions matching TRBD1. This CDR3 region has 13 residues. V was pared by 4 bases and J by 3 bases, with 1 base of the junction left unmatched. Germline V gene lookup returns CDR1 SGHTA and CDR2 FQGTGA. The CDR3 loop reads CASSSDRDTEAFF. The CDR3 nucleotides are TGTGCCAGCAGCTCGGACAGGGACACTGAAGCTTTCTTT.

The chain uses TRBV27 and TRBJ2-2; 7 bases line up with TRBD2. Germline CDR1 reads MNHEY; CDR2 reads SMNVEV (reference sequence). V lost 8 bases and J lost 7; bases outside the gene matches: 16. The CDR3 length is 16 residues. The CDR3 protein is CASLPWEGWDFGELFF. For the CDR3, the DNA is TGTGCCAGCCTACCGTGGGAGGGATGGGACTTCGGGGAGCTGTTTTTT.

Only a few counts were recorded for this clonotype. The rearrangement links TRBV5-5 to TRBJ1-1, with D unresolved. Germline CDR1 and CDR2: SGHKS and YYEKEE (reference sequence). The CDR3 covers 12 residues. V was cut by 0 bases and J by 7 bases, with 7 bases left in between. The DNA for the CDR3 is TGTGCCAGCAGCTTGGCTTCAATTGAAGCTTTCTTT. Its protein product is CASSLASIEAFF. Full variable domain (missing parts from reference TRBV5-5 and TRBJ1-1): DAGVTQSPTHLIKTRGQQVTLRCSPISGHKSVSWYQQVLGQGPQFIFQYYEKEERGRGNFPDRFSARQFPNYSSELNVNALLLGDSALYLCASSLASIEAFFGQGTRLTVV.

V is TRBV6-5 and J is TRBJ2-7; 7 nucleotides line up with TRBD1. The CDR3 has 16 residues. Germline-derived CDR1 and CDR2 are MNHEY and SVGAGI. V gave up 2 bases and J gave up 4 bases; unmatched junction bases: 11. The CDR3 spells CASSYGPGTDKYEQYF. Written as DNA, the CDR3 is TGTGCCAGCAGTTACGGGCCCGGGACAGATAAATACGAGCAGTACTTC.

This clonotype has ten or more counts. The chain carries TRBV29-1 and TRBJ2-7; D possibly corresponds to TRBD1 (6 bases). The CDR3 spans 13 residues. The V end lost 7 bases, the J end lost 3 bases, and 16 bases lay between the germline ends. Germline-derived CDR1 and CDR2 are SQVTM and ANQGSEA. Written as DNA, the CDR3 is TGCAGCGCCACGACAGGACCGAGCTACGAGCAGTACTTC. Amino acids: CSATTGPSYEQYF.

CDR3 bases: TGTGCCAGCAGTTTAATGAGGACTAGCGGGAATTCCGGGGAGCTGTTTTTT. Translating gives CASSLMRTSGNSGELFF. The chain is built from TRBV28 and TRBJ2-2; 12 nucleotides align to TRBD2. The CDR3 sequence is 17 residues long. The germline gives CDR1 MDHEN, CDR2 SYDVKM. The trim removed 2 bases at V and 6 bases at J, leaving 7 bases unmatched. Combining the CDR3 with reference TRBV28 and TRBJ2-2 gives the whole variable domain DVKVTQSSRYLVKRTGEKVFLECVQDMDHENMFWYRQDPGLGLRLIYFSYDVKMKEKGDIPEGYSVSREKKERFSLILESASTNQTSMYLCASSLMRTSGNSGELFFGEGSRLTVL.